Detailed here is one TCR beta chain. CDR1 and CDR2 (germline): SGHTA, FQGTGA. V lost 5 bases and J 4 bases, leaving 9 bases between the germline ends. The CDR3 length is 13 residues. The record originates from a study of OX40 agonist ivuxolimab in advanced cancers. Assay: immunoSEQ multiplex PCR; the TCRdb copy retains only in-frame clones and omits some. The sample lists around 70,000 clones; 88% were seen once. The sample in question was CD4+ or CD8+ T cells sorted from blood, obtained in a trial of the OX40 agonist ivuxolimab. The chain combines TRBV7-3 with TRBJ2-1, with D maybe TRBD1 (5 bases). This clonotype was sampled from an adult with an advanced solid tumor such as melanoma, head and neck, liver or kidney cancer. CDR3 loop: CASSPRQYNEQFF. CDR3 nucleotides: TGTGCCAGCAGCCCCCGACAGTACAATGAGCAGTTCTTC. The variable domain in full, completed from reference TRBV7-3 and TRBJ2-1, reads GAGVSQTPSNKVTEKGKYVELRCDPISGHTALYWYRQSLGQGPEFLIYFQGTGAADDSGLPNDRFFAVRPEGSVSTLKIQRTERGDSAVYLCASSPRQYNEQFFGPGTRLTVL.